This T cell receptor (beta chain) was sequenced for a study of T cell repertoires in ileal Crohn's disease. Background on the study: Postoperative therapy was given to about half: about ten thiopurines, around 17 anti-TNF agents. Findings and limits, study-wide: Mucosal expansions were suggested to be mainly CD8 T cells. Endoscopic recurrence occurred in every patient whose clonality exceeded 26.8%. Active smokers at surgery had more clonal expansions than non-smokers.

Clones were read by immunoSEQ multiplex PCR, and TCRdb kept only the in-frame ones, dropping some. The data hold roughly 5,100 clones, with under 85% observed a single time. In regard to this clone: The antigen remains undetermined.

This CDR3 is built from 16 residues. Losses at the gene ends were 2 bases for V and 5 bases for J; bases not matched to a gene: 10. Per the germline V gene, CDR1 is SGHNT and CDR2 is YYREEE (reference sequence). This sequence was found in an adult with Crohn's disease. This chain uses TRBV5-4 with TRBJ2-5; 9 positions agree with TRBD1. Sequenced input: ileal tissue. Here the CDR3 reads CASSLDRGGWDETQYF. The CDR3 bases are TGTGCCAGCAGCTTAGACAGGGGGGGCTGGGATGAGACCCAGTACTTC.